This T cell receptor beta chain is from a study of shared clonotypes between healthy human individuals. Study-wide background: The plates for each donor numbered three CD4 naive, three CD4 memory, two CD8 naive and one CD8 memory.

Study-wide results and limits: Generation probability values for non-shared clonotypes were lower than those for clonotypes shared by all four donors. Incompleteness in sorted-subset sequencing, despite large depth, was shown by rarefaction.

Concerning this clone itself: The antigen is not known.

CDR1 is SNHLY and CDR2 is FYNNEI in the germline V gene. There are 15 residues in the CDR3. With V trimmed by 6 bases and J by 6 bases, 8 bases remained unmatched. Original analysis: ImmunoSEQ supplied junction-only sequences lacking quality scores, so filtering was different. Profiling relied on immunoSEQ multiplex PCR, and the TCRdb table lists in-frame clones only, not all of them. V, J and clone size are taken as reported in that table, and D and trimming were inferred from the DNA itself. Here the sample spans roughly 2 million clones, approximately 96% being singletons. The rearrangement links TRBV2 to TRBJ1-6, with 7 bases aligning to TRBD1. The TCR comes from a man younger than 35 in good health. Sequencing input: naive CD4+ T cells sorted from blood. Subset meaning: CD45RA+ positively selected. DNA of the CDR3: TGTGCCAGCAGCGTGGACAGGCAGGGTAATTCACCCCTCCACTTT. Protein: CASSVDRQGNSPLHF.